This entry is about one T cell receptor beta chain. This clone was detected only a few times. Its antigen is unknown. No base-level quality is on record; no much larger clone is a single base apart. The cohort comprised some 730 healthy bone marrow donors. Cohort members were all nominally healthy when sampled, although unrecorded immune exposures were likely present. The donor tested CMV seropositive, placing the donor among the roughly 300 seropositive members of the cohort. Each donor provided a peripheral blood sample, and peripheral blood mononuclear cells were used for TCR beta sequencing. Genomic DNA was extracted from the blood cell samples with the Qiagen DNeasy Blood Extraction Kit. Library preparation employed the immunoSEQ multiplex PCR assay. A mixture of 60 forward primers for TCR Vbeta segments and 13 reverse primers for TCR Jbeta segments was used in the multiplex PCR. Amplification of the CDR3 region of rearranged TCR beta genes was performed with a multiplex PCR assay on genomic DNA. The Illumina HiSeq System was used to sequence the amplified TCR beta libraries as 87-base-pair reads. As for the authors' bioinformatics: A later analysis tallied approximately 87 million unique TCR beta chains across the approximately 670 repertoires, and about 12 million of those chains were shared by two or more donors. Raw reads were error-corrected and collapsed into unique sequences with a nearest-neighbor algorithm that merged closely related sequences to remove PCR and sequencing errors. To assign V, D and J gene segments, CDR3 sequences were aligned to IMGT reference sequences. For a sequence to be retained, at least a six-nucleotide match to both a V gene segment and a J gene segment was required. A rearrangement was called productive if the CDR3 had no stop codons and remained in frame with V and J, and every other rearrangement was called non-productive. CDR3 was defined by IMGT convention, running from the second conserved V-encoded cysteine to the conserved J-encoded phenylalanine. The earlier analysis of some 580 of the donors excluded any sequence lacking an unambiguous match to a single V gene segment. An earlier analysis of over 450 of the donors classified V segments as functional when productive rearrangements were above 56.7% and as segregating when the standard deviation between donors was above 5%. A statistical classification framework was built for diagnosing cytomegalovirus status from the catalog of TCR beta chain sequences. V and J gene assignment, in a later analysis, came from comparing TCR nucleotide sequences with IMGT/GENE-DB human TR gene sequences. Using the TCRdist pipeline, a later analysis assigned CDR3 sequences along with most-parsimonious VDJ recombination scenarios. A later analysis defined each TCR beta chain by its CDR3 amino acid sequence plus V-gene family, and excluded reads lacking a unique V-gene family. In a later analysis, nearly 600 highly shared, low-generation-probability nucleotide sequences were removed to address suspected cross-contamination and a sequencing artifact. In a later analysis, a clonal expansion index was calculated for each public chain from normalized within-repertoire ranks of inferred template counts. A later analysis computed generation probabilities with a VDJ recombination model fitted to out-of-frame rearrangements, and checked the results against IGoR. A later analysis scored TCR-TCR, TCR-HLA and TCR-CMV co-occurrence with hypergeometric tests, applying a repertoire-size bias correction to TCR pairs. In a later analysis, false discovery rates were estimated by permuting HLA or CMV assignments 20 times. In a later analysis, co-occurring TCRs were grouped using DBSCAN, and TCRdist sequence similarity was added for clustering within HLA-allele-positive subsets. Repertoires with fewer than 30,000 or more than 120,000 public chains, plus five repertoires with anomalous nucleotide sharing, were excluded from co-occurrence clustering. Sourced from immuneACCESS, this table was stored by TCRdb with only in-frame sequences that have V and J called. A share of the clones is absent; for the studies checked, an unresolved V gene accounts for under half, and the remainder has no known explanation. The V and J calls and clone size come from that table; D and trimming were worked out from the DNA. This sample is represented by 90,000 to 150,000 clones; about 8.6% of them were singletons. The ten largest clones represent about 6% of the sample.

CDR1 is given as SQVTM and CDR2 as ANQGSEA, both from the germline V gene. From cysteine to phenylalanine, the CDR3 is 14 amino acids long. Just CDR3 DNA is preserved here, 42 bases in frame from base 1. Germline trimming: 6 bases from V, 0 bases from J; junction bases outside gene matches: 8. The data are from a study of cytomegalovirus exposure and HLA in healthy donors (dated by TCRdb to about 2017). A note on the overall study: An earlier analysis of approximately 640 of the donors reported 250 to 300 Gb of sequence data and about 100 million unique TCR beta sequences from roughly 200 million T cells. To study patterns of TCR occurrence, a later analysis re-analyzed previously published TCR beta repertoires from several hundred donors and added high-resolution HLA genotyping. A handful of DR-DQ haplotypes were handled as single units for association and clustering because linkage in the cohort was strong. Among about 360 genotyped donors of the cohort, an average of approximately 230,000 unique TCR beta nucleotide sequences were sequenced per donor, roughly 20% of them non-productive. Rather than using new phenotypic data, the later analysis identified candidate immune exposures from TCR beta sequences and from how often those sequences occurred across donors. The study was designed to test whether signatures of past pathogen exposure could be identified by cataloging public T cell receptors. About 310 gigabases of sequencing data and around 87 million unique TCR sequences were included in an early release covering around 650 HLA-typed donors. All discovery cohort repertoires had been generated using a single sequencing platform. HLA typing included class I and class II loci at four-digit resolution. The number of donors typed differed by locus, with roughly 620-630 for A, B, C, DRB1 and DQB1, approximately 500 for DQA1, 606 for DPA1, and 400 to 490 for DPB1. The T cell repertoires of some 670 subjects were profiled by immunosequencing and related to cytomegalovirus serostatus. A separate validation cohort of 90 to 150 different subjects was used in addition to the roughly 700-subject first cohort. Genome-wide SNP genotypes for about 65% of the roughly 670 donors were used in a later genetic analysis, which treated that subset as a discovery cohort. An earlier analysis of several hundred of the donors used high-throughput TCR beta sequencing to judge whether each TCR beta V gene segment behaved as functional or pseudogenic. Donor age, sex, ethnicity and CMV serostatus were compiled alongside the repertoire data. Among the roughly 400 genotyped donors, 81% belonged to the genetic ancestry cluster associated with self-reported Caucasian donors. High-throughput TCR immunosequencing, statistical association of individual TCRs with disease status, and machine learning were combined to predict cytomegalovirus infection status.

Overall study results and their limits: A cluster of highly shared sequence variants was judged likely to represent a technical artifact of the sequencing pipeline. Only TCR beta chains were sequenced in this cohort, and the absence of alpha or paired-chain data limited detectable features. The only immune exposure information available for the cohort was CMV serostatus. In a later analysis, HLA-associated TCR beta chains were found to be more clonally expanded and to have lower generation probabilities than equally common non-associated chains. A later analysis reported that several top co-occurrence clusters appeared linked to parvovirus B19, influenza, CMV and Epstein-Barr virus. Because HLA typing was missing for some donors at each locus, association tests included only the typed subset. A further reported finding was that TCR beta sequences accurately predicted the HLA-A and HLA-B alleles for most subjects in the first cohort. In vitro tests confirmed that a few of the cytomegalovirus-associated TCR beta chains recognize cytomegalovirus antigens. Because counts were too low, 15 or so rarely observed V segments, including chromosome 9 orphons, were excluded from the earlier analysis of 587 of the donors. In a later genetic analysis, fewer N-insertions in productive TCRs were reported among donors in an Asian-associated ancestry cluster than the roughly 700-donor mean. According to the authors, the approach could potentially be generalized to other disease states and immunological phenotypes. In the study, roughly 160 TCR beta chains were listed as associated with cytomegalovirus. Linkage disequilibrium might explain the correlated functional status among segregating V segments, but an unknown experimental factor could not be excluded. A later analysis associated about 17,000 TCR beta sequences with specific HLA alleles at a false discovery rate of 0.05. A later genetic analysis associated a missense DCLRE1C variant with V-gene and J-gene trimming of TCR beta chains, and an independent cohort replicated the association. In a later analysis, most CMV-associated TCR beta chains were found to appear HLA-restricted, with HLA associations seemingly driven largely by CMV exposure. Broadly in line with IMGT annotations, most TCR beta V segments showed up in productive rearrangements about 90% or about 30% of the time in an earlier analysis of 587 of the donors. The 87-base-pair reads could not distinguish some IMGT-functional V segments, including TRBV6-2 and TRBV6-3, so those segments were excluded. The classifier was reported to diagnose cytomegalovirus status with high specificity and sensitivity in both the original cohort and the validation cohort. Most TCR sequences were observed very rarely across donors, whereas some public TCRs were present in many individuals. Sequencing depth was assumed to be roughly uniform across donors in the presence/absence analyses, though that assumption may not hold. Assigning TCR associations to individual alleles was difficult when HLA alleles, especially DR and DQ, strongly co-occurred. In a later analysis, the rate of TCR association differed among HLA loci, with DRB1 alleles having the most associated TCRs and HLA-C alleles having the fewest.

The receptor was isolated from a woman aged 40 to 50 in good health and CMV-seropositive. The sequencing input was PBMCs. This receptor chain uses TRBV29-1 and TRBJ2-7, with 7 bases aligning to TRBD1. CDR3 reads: CSVWTGRSSYEQYF. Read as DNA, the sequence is TGCAGCGTCTGGACAGGACGTAGCTCCTACGAGCAGTACTTC.